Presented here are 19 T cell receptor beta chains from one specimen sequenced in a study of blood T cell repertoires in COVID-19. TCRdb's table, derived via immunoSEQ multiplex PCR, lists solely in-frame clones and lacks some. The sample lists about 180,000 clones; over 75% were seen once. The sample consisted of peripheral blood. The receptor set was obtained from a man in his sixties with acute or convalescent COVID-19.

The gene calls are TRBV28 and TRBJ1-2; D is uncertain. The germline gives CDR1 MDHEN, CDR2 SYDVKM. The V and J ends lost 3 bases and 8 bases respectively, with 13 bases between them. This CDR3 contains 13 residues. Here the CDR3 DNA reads TGTGCCAGCAGTTTCCCGGCGGCGGGGGGCTACACCTTC. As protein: CASSFPAAGGYTF.

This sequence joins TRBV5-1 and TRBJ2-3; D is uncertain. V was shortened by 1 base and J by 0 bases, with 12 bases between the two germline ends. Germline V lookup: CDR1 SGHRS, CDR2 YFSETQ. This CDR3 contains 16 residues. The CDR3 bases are TGCGCCAGCAGCTTGTCGGCAGCGCTCAGCACAGATACGCAGTATTTT. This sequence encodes CASSLSAALSTDTQYF.

This CDR3 reads CASRGLGQETRGYTF. The CDR3 coding sequence is TGTGCCAGTAGGGGTCTGGGACAGGAGACCCGCGGCTACACCTTC. This chain links TRBV19 with TRBJ1-2; 8 positions match TRBD1. V trimming: 6 bases; J trimming: 8 bases; junction bases outside the gene matches: 14. This CDR3 has 15 amino acids. Germline values: CDR1 LNHDA, CDR2 SQIVND (reference sequence).

The CDR3 loop is CAVMRQPYSGNTIYF. As DNA, the CDR3 is TGTGCAGTTATGAGACAGCCCTACTCTGGAAACACCATATATTTT. The chain is built from TRBV6-5 and TRBJ1-3, with D tentatively TRBD1 (5 bases). Germline CDR1 is MNHEY and CDR2 is SVGAGI. This CDR3 spans 15 amino acids.

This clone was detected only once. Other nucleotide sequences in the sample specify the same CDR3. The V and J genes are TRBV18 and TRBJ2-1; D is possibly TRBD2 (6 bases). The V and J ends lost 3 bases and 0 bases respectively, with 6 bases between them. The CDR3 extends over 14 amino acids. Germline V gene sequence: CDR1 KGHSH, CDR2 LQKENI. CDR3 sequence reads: CASSPTSSYNEQFF. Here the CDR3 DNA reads TGTGCCAGCTCACCGACTAGCTCCTACAATGAGCAGTTCTTC. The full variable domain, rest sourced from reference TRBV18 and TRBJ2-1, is NAGVMQNPRHLVRRRGQEARLRCSPMKGHSHVYWYRQLPEEGLKFMVYLQKENIIDESGMPKERFSAEFPKEGPSILRIQQVVRGDSAAYFCASSPTSSYNEQFFGPGTRLTVL.

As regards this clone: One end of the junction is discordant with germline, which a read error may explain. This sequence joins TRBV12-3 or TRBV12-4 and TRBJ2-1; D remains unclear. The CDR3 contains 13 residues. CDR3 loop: CATSVLTVNEQFF. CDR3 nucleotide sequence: TGTGCCACCAGTGTACTGACTGTCAATGAGCAGTTCTTC.

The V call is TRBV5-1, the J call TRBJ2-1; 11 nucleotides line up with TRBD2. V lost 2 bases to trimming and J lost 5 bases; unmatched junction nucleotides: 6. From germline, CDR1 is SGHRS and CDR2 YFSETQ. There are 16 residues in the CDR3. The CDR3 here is CASSLEGLAGHNEQFF. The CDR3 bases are TGCGCCAGCAGCTTAGAAGGACTAGCGGGCCACAATGAGCAGTTCTTC.

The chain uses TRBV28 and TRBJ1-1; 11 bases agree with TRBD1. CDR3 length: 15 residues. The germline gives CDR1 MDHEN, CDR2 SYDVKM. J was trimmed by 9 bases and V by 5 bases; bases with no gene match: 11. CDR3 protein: CASSPIRTGGYKAFF. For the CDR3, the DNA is TGTGCCAGCAGTCCTATTCGGACAGGGGGCTACAAAGCTTTCTTT.

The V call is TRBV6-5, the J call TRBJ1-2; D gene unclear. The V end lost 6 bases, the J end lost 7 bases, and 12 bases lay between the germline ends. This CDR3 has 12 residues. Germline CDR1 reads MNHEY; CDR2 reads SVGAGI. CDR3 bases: TGTGCCAGCAGCTCAAGAGGGTCTGGCTACACCTTC. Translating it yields CASSSRGSGYTF.

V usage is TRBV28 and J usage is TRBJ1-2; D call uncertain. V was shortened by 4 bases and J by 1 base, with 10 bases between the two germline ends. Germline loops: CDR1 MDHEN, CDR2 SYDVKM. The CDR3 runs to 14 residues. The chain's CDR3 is CASSSGPYNYGYTF. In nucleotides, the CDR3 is TGTGCCAGCAGTTCGGGTCCCTATAACTATGGCTACACCTTC.

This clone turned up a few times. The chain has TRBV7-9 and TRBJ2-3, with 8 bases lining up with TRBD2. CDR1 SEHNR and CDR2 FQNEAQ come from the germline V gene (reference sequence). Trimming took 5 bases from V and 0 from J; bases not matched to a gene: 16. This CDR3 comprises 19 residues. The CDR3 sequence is CASSPPDRASGPSTDTQYF. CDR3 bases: TGTGCCAGCAGCCCACCCGACCGGGCTAGCGGGCCTAGCACAGATACGCAGTATTTT.

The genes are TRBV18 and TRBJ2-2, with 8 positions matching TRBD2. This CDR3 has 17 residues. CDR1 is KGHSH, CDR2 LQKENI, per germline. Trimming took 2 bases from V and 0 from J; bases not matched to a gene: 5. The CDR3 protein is CASSPLGGRTNTGELFF. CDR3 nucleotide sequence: TGTGCCAGCTCACCATTAGGCGGGAGGACGAACACCGGGGAGCTGTTTTTT.

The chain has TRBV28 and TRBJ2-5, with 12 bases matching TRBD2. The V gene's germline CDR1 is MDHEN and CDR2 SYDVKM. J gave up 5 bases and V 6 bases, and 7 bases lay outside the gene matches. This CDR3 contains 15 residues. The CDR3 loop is CASSSLAGGGETQYF. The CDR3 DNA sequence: TGTGCCAGCAGCTCACTAGCGGGAGGCGGGGAGACCCAGTACTTC.

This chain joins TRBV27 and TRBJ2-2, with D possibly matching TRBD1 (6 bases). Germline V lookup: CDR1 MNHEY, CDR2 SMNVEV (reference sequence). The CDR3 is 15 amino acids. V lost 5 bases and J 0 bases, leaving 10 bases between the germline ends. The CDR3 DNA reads TGTGCCAGCAGTATAGGGACAACGAACACCGGGGAGCTGTTTTTT. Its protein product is CASSIGTTNTGELFF.

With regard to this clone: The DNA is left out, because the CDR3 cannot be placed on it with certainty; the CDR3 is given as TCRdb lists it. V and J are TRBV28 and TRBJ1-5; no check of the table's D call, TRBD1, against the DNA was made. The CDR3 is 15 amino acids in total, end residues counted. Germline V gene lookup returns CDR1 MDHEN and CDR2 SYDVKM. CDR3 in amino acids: CASSSSTGYNQPQHF.

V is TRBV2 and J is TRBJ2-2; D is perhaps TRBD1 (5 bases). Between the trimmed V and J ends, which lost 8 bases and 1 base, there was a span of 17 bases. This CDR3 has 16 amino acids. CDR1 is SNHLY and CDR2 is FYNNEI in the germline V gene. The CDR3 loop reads CASRTLGRENTGELFF. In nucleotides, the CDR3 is TGTGCCAGCCGGACCCTGGGCAGGGAGAACACCGGGGAGCTGTTTTTT.

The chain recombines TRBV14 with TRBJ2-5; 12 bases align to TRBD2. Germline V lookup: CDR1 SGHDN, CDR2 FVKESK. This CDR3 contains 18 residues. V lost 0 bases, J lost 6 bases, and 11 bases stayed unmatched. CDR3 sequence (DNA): TGTGCCAGCAGCCAAGATTCCAGGACTAGCGGGAAGTTGAAGACCCAGTACTTC. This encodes CASSQDSRTSGKLKTQYF.

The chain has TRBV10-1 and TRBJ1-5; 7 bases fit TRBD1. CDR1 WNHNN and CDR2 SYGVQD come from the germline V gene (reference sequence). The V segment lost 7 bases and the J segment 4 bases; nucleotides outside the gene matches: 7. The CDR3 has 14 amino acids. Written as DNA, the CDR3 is TGCGCCAGCATCGGGACAGATGATAATCAGCCCCAGCATTTT. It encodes CASIGTDDNQPQHF.

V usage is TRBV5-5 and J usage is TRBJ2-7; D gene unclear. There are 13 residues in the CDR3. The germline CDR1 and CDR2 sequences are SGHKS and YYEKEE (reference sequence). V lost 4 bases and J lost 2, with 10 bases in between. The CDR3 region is CASSSEVPYEQYF. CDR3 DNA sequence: TGTGCCAGCAGCAGTGAGGTCCCCTACGAGCAGTACTTC.